This paragraph reports one T cell receptor beta chain. Its antigen is unknown. The PCR used 60 Vbeta and 13 Jbeta primers. Under the authors' procedure: In a later analysis, the count reached some 75 million unique TCR beta chains, with roughly 11 million shared. Some clones are missing from TCRdb's copy, which holds only in-frame ones; the method was immunoSEQ multiplex PCR. The DNA was the basis for D and trimming; V, J and clone size are from that table. The table shows around 110,000 clones, with roughly three quarters occurring only once. This entry comes from a study of cytomegalovirus exposure and HLA in healthy donors. The CDR3 has 18 amino acids. In germline, CDR1 is SGHRS, CDR2 YFSETQ. V gave up 3 bases and J gave up 3 bases; unmatched junction bases: 12. Broader study findings: Later genetic work tied a missense DCLRE1C variant to beta-chain V and J trimming.

This TCR was recovered from a man aged 25-40 years in good health and CMV-seropositive. Sequenced input: PBMCs. The chain uses TRBV5-1 and TRBJ1-2; 12 nucleotides match TRBD1. The DNA of the CDR3 is TGCGCCAGCAGCTCGGGGACAGGGGGCGATTATATTCACTATGGCTACACCTTC. Its protein is CASSSGTGGDYIHYGYTF.